This TCR beta chain originates from a study of cytomegalovirus exposure and HLA in healthy donors. Study-level background: Early release data held 75 million to 100 million unique TCRs from HLA-typed donors. Study-level results: Immune exposure was documented only through CMV serostatus. When presence/absence was analysed, sequencing depth was taken to be roughly uniform across donors.

Turning to this clone: Its target is unknown.

PCR amplification relied on 60 Vbeta primers (plus 13 Jbeta primers). In the original workflow: Unique TCR beta chains totaled 80 million to 100 million in a later count, with some 10 million of them shared. Method: immunoSEQ multiplex PCR; TCRdb's copy keeps in-frame clones and lacks some. D and trimming come from the DNA, and the V and J calls and clone size come from that table. The data show roughly 150,000 clones, 65% to 70% seen once. The CDR3 spans 14 residues. Looked up from germline, CDR1 is MNHEY and CDR2 is SVGAGI. The ends lost 5 bases at V and 4 bases at J; junction bases unmatched: 3. The V gene is TRBV6-5, the J gene TRBJ2-5; 11 bases map to TRBD1. This clonotype was sampled from a man aged 30 to 45 in good health and CMV-seropositive. Source material: PBMCs. CDR3 loop: CASSAGTGGETQYF. The CDR3 nucleotides read TGTGCCAGCAGTGCCGGGACAGGGGGAGAGACCCAGTACTTC.